The rows below give T cell receptor beta chains drawn from one sample of a study of control samples from healthy donors and cancer patients. This table comes from immunoSEQ multiplex PCR, and its TCRdb copy is limited to in-frame clones, with some not included. The data hold 130,000 to 150,000 clones, with 91% observed a single time. Specimen: blood. These TCRs come from a man under 40 in good health. The CDR3 runs from the conserved cysteine through the conserved F or W. Fields, in order: J gene, V gene, D gene, CDR3 DNA, CDR3 protein. A D gene is named only where the DNA matches it firmly.

>TRBJ2-7|TRBV4-2|TRBD1
TGTGCCAGCAGCCAAGATTCGGGGACAGGGTCCTACGAGCAGTACTTC
CASSQDSGTGSYEQYF
>TRBJ2-6|TRBV30|NA
TGTGCCTGGACCGAACCGACTATCTCTGGGGCCAACGTCCTGACTTTC
CAWTEPTISGANVLTF
>TRBJ2-3|TRBV5-1|TRBD1
TGCGCCAGCAGCTTGACAGGGGGCTTCCCCACAGATACGCAGTATTTT
CASSLTGGFPTDTQYF
>TRBJ1-3|TRBV10-3|NA
TGTGCCACCGAGGGGCAGACTGGAAACACCATATATTTT
CATEGQTGNTIYF
>TRBJ1-1|TRBV7-2|TRBD1
TGTGCCAGCAGCTTAGTGGGGACAGGGGATGAGCCTGAAGCTTTCTTT
CASSLVGTGDEPEAFF
>TRBJ1-2|TRBV6-5|TRBD1
TGTGCCAGCAGGATACAGGGGGCGGACGGCTACACCTTC
CASRIQGADGYTF
>TRBJ1-1|TRBV10-1|NA
TGCGCCAGCAGTAGAGATTCTGATACTGAAGCTTTCTTT
CASSRDSDTEAFF
>TRBJ2-7|TRBV11-1|NA
TGTGCCAGCAGCCCCGTAGCGGCTACCTACGAGCAGTACTTC
CASSPVAATYEQYF
>TRBJ1-1|TRBV19|NA
TGTGCCAGTAGTATCTCTTCGTTGTCATCGAACACTGAAGCTTTCTTT
CASSISSLSSNTEAFF
>TRBJ2-1|TRBV11-2|NA
TGTGCCAGCAGCTTAGTCCCTTACAATGAGCAGTTCTTC
CASSLVPYNEQFF